Within the sample, the clone carrying this T cell receptor (beta chain) is medium-sized. As yet, its antigen is unknown. TCRdb reanalysed the 5' RACE reads using MiXCR and keeps one entry per CDR3 protein. The repertoire holds around 12,000 distinct CDR3 sequences, with approximately 43% as singletons. This record comes from a study of T cell repertoires and leukemia-associated antigens. The study's findings and limits: V, J, VDJ and CDR3 counts did not differ significantly among groups. Expanded clones' antigen specificity and function were not directly tested.

The CDR3 extends over 14 amino acids. Germline V gene sequence: CDR1 DFQATT, CDR2 SNEGSKA (reference sequence). Unmatched junction bases numbered 7, after V lost 3 bases and J lost 8 bases. The CD3+ T cells first had an overnight rest without serum. The clonotype comes from a female donor in good health. The specimen was CD3+ T cells sorted from blood and cultured. The gene calls are TRBV20-1 and TRBJ2-1; TRBD2 matches 10 bases. DNA of the CDR3: TGCAGTGCTAGTAGGCTAGCGGGAGCCCATGAGCAGTTCTTC. It encodes CSASRLAGAHEQFF.